The 24 T cell receptor beta chains below were found in one sample sequenced in a study of Ad26.COV2.S vaccination and SARS-CoV-2 variants. Noted treatment: about 20 received Ad26.COV2.S at low or high dose, single or two shots; several received placebo; per-sample allocation not given. Vaccine and placebo recipients were sampled on day 63 after the first injection. TCRdb's copy holds only in-frame clones and misses some; the assay was immunoSEQ multiplex PCR. The repertoire has roughly 500,000 clones, 87% of them found once; the top ten carry around 13%. The sequenced sample was peripheral blood, obtained in a trial of Ad26.COV2.S vaccine versus placebo. All receptors come from a person between 18 and 65 years old who received the Ad26.COV2.S COVID-19 vaccine or a placebo.

In the case of this clone: Other DNA sequences within the sample encode an identical CDR3. The rearrangement links TRBV19 to TRBJ2-2; the D gene is possibly TRBD1 (5 bases). The CDR3 extends over 13 amino acids. The V end lost 2 bases, the J end lost 4 bases, and 5 bases lay between the germline ends. Germline values: CDR1 LNHDA, CDR2 SQIVND (reference sequence). The CDR3 DNA sequence: TGTGCCAGTAGTATAAGGGGCACCGGGGAGCTGTTTTTT. Protein product: CASSIRGTGELFF.

The V and J genes are TRBV27 and TRBJ1-3; D remains ambiguous. With 3 bases removed from V and 0 bases from J, the gap between germline ends came to 9 bases. Germline V lookup: CDR1 MNHEY, CDR2 SMNVEV (reference sequence). The CDR3 totals 15 residues. The CDR3 bases are TGTGCCAGCAGTTTCTCGCCTGGCTCTGGAAACACCATATATTTT. It codes for CASSFSPGSGNTIYF.

This sequence joins TRBV28 and TRBJ2-1; D may be TRBD2 (6 bases). V gave up 3 bases and J gave up 4 bases, with 10 bases separating them. Germline lookup yields CDR1 MDHEN and CDR2 SYDVKM. This CDR3 is 14 amino acids long. The CDR3 DNA reads TGTGCCAGCAGTTTGGCGGGGCGGTACAATGAGCAGTTCTTC. Translating gives CASSLAGRYNEQFF.

The chain employs TRBV19 and TRBJ1-5, with D possibly matching TRBD1 (6 bases). Trimming removed 6 bases at V and 5 bases at J, with 11 bases between. The germline gives CDR1 LNHDA, CDR2 SQIVND (reference sequence). The CDR3 covers 13 residues. CDR3 sequence (DNA): TGTGCCAGTAGGGAGGGGGGGCATCAGCCCCAGCATTTT. It specifies CASREGGHQPQHF.

The chain recombines TRBV6-4 with TRBJ1-2; D is possibly TRBD1 (5 bases). The V end was cut by 2 bases, the J end by 8 bases, with 24 bases between. Germline CDR1 is MRHNA and CDR2 is SNTAGT. This CDR3 spans 17 amino acids. The CDR3 here is CASSDGARPAAVKGYTF. In DNA, the CDR3 is TGTGCCAGCAGTGACGGGGCAAGACCAGCGGCGGTGAAGGGCTACACCTTC.

This clone was seen a few times. This chain connects TRBV5-1 to TRBJ2-2; 9 nucleotides line up with TRBD2. Trimming removed 2 bases from V and 4 bases from J; junction bases left unmatched: 6. This CDR3 is built from 16 residues. Germline values: CDR1 SGHRS, CDR2 YFSETQ. This CDR3 is CASSFLSGRTTGELFF. In DNA, the CDR3 is TGCGCCAGCAGCTTTCTGAGCGGGAGGACCACCGGGGAGCTGTTTTTT. The full variable domain, in which reference TRBV5-1 and TRBJ2-2 provide the parts outside the CDR3, is KAGVTQTPRYLIKTRGQQVTLSCSPISGHRSVSWYQQTPGQGLQFLFEYFSETQRNKGNFPGRFSGRQFSNSRSEMNVSTLELGDSALYLCASSFLSGRTTGELFFGEGSRLTVL.

The chain employs TRBV6-1 and TRBJ2-5, with 7 bases that match TRBD1. The V gene's germline CDR1 is MNHNS and CDR2 SASEGT. V shed 4 bases and J 1 base; nucleotides not matched to a gene: 9. The CDR3 totals 16 residues. CDR3 coding DNA: TGTGCCAGCAGTGGAAGGACAGGACAGATCCAAGAGACCCAGTACTTC. Its protein is CASSGRTGQIQETQYF.

J is TRBJ2-3 and V is TRBV15; 10 positions agree with TRBD1. The V segment lost 5 bases and the J segment 6 bases; nucleotides outside the gene matches: 8. The CDR3 is 15 amino acids. Germline assignment: CDR1 LNHNV and CDR2 YYDKDF (reference sequence). CDR3 region: CATSVGTGELDTQYF. The CDR3 nucleotides read TGTGCCACCAGCGTTGGGACAGGGGAATTGGATACGCAGTATTTT.

The chain uses TRBV19 and TRBJ1-5; TRBD1 agrees at 7 bases. The germline gives CDR1 LNHDA, CDR2 SQIVND (reference sequence). This CDR3 has 13 amino acids. Trimming took 3 bases from V and 5 from J; bases not matched to a gene: 1. The CDR3 loop is CASSIQGDQPQHF. The CDR3 nucleotides are TGTGCCAGTAGTATCCAGGGGGATCAGCCCCAGCATTTT.

CDR3 residues: CSVEESLTAEQYF. The CDR3 coding sequence is TGCAGCGTTGAAGAATCTTTGACAGCCGAGCAGTACTTC. The chain links TRBV29-1 to TRBJ2-7; a possible D gene is TRBD1 (5 bases). Germline V CDR1 and CDR2: SQVTM, ANQGSEA. The ends were cut back, 0 bases at V and 6 bases at J, with 12 bases in the middle. This CDR3 region has 13 residues.

V and J are TRBV7-2 and TRBJ2-5; D gene ambiguous. CDR1 is SGHTA and CDR2 is FQGNSA in the germline V gene. V dropped 0 bases and J dropped 0 bases, with 5 bases sitting between them. The CDR3 spans 14 residues. This CDR3 is CASSLAEYQETQYF. The CDR3 DNA is TGTGCCAGCAGCTTAGCGGAGTACCAAGAGACCCAGTACTTC.

The genes are TRBV7-9 and TRBJ1-4; 8 nucleotides match TRBD1. The V segment lost 2 bases and the J segment 6 bases; nucleotides outside the gene matches: 11. This CDR3 comprises 17 residues. The germline V gene encodes CDR1 SEHNR and CDR2 FQNEAQ (reference sequence). The CDR3 DNA sequence: TGTGCCAGCAGCTTACAACGACGGACAGGGATGGATGAAAAACTGTTTTTT. Translated, it gives CASSLQRRTGMDEKLFF.

The chain combines TRBV10-3 with TRBJ1-1; D remains unclear. CDR3 length equals 14 residues. The V end was cut by 3 bases, the J end by 6 bases, with 14 bases between. CDR1 and CDR2 (germline): ENHRY, SYGVKD. The DNA of the CDR3 is TGTGCCATCAGTGAATTGGGAGGTCAAGCTGAAGCTTTCTTT. This gives the protein CAISELGGQAEAFF.

This clone turned up a few times. The chain uses TRBV28 and TRBJ2-1, with unresolved D. The V and J ends lost 6 bases and 7 bases respectively, with 13 bases between them. Germline CDR1 MDHEN, CDR2 SYDVKM. This CDR3 region has 13 residues. The CDR3: CASRPTQGNEQFF. CDR3 nucleotides: TGTGCCAGCAGGCCGACTCAAGGGAATGAGCAGTTCTTC.

V is TRBV28 and J is TRBJ2-7, with D perhaps being TRBD1 or TRBD2 (5 bases each). This CDR3 spans 14 amino acids. V was shortened by 1 base and J by 7 bases, with 14 bases between the two germline ends. In germline, CDR1 is MDHEN, CDR2 SYDVKM. Written as DNA, the CDR3 is TGTGCCAGCAGTTTATCGCCGGGGCGGCGAGAGCAGTACTTC. Translating it yields CASSLSPGRREQYF.

The rearrangement links TRBV12-3 or TRBV12-4 to TRBJ2-1, with 7 positions matching TRBD2. The trim removed 10 bases at V and 2 bases at J, leaving 5 bases unmatched. CDR3 size: 13 residues. DNA for the CDR3: TGTGCCATCTCTAGCGGAGCCTACAATGAGCAGTTCTTC. Encoded protein: CAISSGAYNEQFF.

Details on this clone: The same CDR3 also results from other DNA sequences found in this sample. The CDR3 nucleotides read TGTGCCAGTAGACAGGGTGGTAATCAGCCCCAGCATTTT. The encoded protein is CASRQGGNQPQHF. The chain links TRBV19 to TRBJ1-5; TRBD1 might be the D (6 bases). Per germline, CDR1 LNHDA and CDR2 SQIVND (reference sequence). V shed 6 bases and J shed 4 bases, with 10 bases lying between them. This CDR3 spans 13 amino acids.

In its sample, this clone was seen a few times. V gene TRBV6-5 combines with J gene TRBJ2-7; TRBD2 aligns across 7 bases. This CDR3 region has 11 residues. From germline, CDR1 is MNHEY and CDR2 SVGAGI. V gave up 6 bases and J gave up 11 bases; unmatched junction bases: 7. The CDR3: CASRGGAFEYF. The DNA for the CDR3 is TGTGCCAGCAGGGGAGGGGCGTTCGAGTACTTC.

The chain joins TRBV6-2 or TRBV6-3 to TRBJ2-3; TRBD2 matches 9 bases. Trimming at V came to 1 base and at J to 0 bases, leaving 5 bases not matched to a gene. Looked up from germline, CDR1 is MNHEY and CDR2 is SVGEGT. The CDR3 runs to 17 residues. The CDR3 sequence is CASSYLLAGSSTDTQYF. The CDR3 bases are TGTGCCAGCAGTTACTTACTAGCGGGTAGTAGCACAGATACGCAGTATTTT.

The J gene is TRBJ2-5, the V gene TRBV15; maybe TRBD2 (5 bases). CDR1 is LNHNV and CDR2 is YYDKDF in the germline V gene (reference sequence). This CDR3 region has 14 residues. V lost 0 bases and J lost 5, with 10 bases in between. DNA of the CDR3: TGTGCCACCAGCAGAGATTCGGGGAAGGAGACCCAGTACTTC. Translated: CATSRDSGKETQYF.

The CDR3 spells CASSHEAYEQYF. CDR3 bases: TGTGCCAGCAGCCATGAGGCGTACGAGCAGTACTTC. The rearrangement joins TRBV14 to TRBJ2-7; D is uncertain. Germline V lookup: CDR1 SGHDN, CDR2 FVKESK. Trimming removed 3 bases at V and 4 bases at J, with 7 bases between. The CDR3 length is 12 residues.

V is TRBV7-2 and J is TRBJ1-2, with D unresolved. Germline lookup yields CDR1 SGHTA and CDR2 FQGNSA. The CDR3 covers 13 residues. Between the trimmed V and J ends, which lost 1 base and 8 bases, there was a span of 11 bases. The CDR3, as DNA: TGTGCCAGCAGCTTAGGGGTGGTGCGGGGCTACACCTTC. Encoded protein: CASSLGVVRGYTF.

The chain is built from TRBV7-6 and TRBJ2-3, with D perhaps matching TRBD2 (6 bases). CDR3 length: 16 residues. Trimming removed 3 bases from V and 1 base from J, with 14 bases in between. CDR1 is SGHVS, CDR2 FNYEAQ, per germline. The CDR3 DNA sequence: TGTGCCAGCAGCTTGGGGATAGCGGACCGCACAGATACGCAGTATTTT. Protein: CASSLGIADRTDTQYF.

The CDR3 bases are TGTGCCAGCGTCGGGGGAGCAACTAATGAAAAACTGTTTTTT. Translation gives CASVGGATNEKLFF. This chain links TRBV28 with TRBJ1-4, with D possibly TRBD1 on 5 matching bases. CDR1 is MDHEN and CDR2 is SYDVKM in the germline V gene. The V gene lost 8 bases and the J gene lost 0 bases, with 10 bases spanning the gap. The CDR3 is made up of 14 amino acids. Together with reference TRBV28 and TRBJ1-4, the CDR3 gives the full variable domain: DVKVTQSSRYLVKRTGEKVFLECVQDMDHENMFWYRQDPGLGLRLIYFSYDVKMKEKGDIPEGYSVSREKKERFSLILESASTNQTSMYLCASVGGATNEKLFFGSGTQLSVL.